The clone carrying this TCR beta chain is a singleton in its sample. The data stem from a study of radiation and T cells in renal cell carcinoma. The time point is: blood 4 weeks post-SBRT, at nephrectomy. The treatment was: 15 Gy SBRT to primary tumor, nephrectomy 4 weeks later. CDR1 and CDR2 (germline): SQVTM, ANQGSEA. Trimming removed 1 base from V and 3 bases from J, with 7 bases in between. The CDR3 sequence is 13 residues long. The repertoire was sequenced with immunoSEQ multiplex PCR; TCRdb's copy has only in-frame clones and lacks some. The sample includes around 64,000 clones, about 80% of them seen just once.

Sequences were derived from blood, sampled from a patient whose treatment included radiotherapy and nephrectomy. The chain combines TRBV29-1 with TRBJ1-3; D not resolved. The receptor's source is a man aged 60 to 69 with renal cell carcinoma. CDR3 protein: CSVEVLVGNTIYF. DNA of the CDR3: TGCAGCGTTGAAGTCCTGGTTGGAAACACCATATATTTT.